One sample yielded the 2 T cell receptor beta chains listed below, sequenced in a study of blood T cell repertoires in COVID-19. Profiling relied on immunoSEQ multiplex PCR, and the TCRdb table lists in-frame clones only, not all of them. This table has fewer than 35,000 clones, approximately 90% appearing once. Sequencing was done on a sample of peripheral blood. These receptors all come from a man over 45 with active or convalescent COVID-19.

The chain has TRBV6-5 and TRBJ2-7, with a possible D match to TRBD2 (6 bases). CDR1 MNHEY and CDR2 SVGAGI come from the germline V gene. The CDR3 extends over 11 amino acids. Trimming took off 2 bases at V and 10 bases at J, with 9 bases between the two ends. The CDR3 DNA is TGTGCCAGCAGTTACGGGACTCTACAGTACTTC. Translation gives CASSYGTLQYF.

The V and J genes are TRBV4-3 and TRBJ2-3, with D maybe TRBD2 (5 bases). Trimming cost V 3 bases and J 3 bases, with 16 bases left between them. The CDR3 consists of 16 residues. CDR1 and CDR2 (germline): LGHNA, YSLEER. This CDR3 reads CASSHHSVPGTDTQYF. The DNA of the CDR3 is TGCGCCAGCAGCCATCACTCCGTCCCGGGAACAGATACGCAGTATTTT.